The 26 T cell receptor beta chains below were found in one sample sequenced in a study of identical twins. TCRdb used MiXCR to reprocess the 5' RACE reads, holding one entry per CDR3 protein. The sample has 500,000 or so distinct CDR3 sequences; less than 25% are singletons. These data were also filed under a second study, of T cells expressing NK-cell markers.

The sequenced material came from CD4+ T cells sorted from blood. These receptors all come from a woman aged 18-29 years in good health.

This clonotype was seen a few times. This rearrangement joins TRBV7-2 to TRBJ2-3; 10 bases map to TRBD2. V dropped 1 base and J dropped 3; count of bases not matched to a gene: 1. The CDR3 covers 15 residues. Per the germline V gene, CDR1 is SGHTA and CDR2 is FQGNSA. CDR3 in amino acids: CASSLEAGGTDTQYF. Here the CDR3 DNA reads TGTGCCAGCAGCTTAGAAGCGGGAGGGACAGATACGCAGTATTTT.

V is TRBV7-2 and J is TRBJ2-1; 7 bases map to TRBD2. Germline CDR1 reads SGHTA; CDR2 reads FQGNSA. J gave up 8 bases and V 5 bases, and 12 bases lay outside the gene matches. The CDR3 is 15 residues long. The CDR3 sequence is CASSLHPGGGDEQFF. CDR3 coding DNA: TGTGCCAGCAGCCTGCACCCGGGAGGCGGGGATGAGCAGTTCTTC.

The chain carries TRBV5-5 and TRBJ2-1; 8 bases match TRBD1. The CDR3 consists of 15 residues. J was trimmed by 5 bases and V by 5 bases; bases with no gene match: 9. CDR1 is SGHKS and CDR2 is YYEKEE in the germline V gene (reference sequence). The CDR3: CASRTTGGGHNEQFF. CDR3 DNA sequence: TGTGCCAGCAGGACCACAGGGGGTGGGCACAATGAGCAGTTCTTC. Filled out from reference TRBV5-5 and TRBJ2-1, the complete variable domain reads DAGVTQSPTHLIKTRGQQVTLRCSPISGHKSVSWYQQVLGQGPQFIFQYYEKEERGRGNFPDRFSARQFPNYSSELNVNALLLGDSALYLCASRTTGGGHNEQFFGPGTRLTVL.

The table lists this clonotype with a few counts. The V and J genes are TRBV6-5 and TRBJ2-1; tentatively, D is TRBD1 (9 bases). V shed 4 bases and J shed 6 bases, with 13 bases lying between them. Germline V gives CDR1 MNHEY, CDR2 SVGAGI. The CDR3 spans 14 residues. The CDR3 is CASSLAGQGNEQFF. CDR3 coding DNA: TGTGCCAGCAGTTTAGCGGGACAGGGCAATGAGCAGTTCTTC.

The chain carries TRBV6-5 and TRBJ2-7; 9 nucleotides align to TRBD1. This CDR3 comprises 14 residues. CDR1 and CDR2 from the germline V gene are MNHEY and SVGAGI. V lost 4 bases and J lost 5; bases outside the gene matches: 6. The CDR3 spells CASSSRTGVHEQYF. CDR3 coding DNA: TGTGCCAGCAGTTCCCGGACAGGGGTCCACGAGCAGTACTTC.

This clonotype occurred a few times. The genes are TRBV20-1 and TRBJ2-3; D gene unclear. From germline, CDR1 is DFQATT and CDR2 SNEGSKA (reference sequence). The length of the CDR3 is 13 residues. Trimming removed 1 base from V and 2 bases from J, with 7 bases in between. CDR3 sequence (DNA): TGCAGTGCTAGAGGGACCCCCACAGATACGCAGTATTTT. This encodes CSARGTPTDTQYF.

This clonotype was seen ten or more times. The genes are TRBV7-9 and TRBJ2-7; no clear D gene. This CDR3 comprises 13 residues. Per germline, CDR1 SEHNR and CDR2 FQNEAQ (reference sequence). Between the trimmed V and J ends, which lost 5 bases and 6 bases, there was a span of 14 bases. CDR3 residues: CASSTEYPGEQYF. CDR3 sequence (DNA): TGTGCCAGCAGCACAGAATATCCGGGCGAGCAGTACTTC.

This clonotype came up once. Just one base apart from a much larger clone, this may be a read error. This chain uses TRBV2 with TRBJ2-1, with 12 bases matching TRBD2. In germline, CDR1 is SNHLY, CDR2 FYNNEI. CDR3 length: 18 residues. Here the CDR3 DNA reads TGTGCCATCAGTCCCTCCCGCCTAGCGGGGGGGCGCGGGAGGGGGCAGTTCTTC. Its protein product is CAISPSRLAGGRGRGQFF.

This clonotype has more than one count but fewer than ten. The CDR3 region is CASSRGRYQPQHF. For the CDR3, the DNA is TGTGCCAGCAGTAGGGGGAGGTACCAGCCCCAGCATTTT. This chain uses TRBV12-3 or TRBV12-4 with TRBJ1-5; tentative D call: TRBD1 (6 bases). Trimming left V 5 bases short and J 7 bases short, with 12 bases between. This CDR3 spans 13 amino acids.

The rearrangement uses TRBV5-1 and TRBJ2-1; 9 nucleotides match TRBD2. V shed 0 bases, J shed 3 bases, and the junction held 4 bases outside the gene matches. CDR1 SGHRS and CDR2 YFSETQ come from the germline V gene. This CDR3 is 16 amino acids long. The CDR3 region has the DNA TGCGCCAGCAGCTTGGCTGGCGGGAGGGGCTACAATGAGCAGTTCTTC. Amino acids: CASSLAGGRGYNEQFF.

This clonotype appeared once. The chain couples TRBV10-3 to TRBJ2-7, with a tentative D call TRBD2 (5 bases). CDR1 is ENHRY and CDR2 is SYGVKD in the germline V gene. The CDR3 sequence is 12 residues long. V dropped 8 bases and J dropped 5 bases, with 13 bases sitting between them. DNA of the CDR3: TGTGCCATCGCCCGGGAACGGGACGAGCAGTACTTC. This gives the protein CAIARERDEQYF.

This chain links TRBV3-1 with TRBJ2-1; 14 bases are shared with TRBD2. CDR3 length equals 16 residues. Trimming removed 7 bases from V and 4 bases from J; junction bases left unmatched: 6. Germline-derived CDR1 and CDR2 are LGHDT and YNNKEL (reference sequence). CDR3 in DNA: TGTGCCAGCAACCGACTAGCGGGGGGGCTTTACAATGAGCAGTTCTTC. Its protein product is CASNRLAGGLYNEQFF.

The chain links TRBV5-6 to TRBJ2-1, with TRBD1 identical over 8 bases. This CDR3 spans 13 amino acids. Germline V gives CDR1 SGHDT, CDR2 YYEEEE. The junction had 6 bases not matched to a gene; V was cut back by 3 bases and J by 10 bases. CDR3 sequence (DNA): TGTGCCAGCAGCTACCGACAGGGGTTCGAGCAGTTCTTC. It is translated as CASSYRQGFEQFF.

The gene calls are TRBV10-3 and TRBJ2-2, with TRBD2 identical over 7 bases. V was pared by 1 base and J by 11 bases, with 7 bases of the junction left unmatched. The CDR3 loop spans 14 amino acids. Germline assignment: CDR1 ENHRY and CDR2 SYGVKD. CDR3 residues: CAISEYGTTRELFF. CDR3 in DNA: TGTGCCATCAGTGAGTACGGGACTACCAGAGAGCTGTTTTTT.

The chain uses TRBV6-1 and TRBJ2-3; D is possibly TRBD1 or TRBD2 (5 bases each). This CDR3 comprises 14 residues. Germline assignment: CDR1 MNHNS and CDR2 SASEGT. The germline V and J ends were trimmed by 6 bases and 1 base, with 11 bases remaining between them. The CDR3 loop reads CASRGVIGTDTQYF. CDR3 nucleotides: TGTGCCAGCAGGGGGGTGATCGGCACAGATACGCAGTATTTT.

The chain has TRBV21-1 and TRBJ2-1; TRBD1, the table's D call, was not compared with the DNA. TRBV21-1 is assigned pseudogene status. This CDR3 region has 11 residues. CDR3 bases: TGTGCCGGCCGAGGGGGAAATGAGCAGTTCTTC. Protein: CAGRGGNEQFF.

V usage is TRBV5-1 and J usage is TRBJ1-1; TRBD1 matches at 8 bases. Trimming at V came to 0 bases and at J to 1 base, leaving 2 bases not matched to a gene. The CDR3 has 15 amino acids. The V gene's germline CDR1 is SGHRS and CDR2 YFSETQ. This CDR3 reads CASSLGTGPNTEAFF. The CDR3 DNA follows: TGCGCCAGCAGCTTGGGGACAGGGCCGAACACTGAAGCTTTCTTT.

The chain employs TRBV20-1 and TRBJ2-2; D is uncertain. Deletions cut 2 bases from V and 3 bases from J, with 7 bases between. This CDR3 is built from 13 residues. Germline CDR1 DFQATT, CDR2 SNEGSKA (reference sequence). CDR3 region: CSARSVDTGELFF. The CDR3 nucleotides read TGCAGTGCTAGATCGGTTGACACCGGGGAGCTGTTTTTT.

This CDR3 is CASRTGPWGGTGNYEQYF. CDR3 DNA sequence: TGCGCCAGCAGAACCGGGCCCTGGGGGGGAACAGGGAACTACGAGCAGTACTTC. This chain links TRBV5-1 with TRBJ2-7; TRBD2 is a possible D gene (7 bases). Looked up from germline, CDR1 is SGHRS and CDR2 is YFSETQ. Trimming took off 5 bases at V and 3 bases at J, with 27 bases between the two ends. This CDR3 has 18 amino acids.

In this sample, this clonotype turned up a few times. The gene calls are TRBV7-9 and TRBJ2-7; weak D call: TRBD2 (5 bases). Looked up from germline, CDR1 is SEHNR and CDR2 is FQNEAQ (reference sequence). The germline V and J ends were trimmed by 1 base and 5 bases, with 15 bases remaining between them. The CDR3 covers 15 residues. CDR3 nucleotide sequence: TGTGCCAGCAGCTTAGGCATCGGGGTATCCAACGAGCAGTACTTC. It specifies CASSLGIGVSNEQYF.

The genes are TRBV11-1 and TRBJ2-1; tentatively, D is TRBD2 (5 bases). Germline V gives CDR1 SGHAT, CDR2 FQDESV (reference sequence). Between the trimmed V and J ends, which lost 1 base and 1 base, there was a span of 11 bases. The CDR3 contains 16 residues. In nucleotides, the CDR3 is TGTGCCAGCAGCTTAGAAGACACTAGATCCTACAATGAGCAGTTCTTC. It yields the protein CASSLEDTRSYNEQFF.

The CDR3 loop is CASGWASRPSEAFF. CDR3 bases: TGTGCCAGCGGCTGGGCCAGCAGGCCCTCCGAAGCTTTCTTT. The V gene is TRBV7-1, the J gene TRBJ1-1; D is ambiguous. TRBV7-1 is reported as an ORF; its role is uncertain. V was pared by 8 bases and J by 8 bases, with 21 bases between. The length of the CDR3 is 14 residues.

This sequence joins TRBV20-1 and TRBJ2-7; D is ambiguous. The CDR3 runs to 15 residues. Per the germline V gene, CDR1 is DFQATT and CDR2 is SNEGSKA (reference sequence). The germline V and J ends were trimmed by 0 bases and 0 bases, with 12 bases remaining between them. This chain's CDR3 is CSARDAGQSSYEQYF. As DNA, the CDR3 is TGCAGTGCTAGAGACGCCGGCCAGAGCTCCTACGAGCAGTACTTC.

In nucleotides, the CDR3 is TGCGCCAGCAGCTTGGAACACAATGAGCAGTTCTTC. Encoded protein: CASSLEHNEQFF. The rearrangement links TRBV5-1 to TRBJ2-1; D gene ambiguous. This CDR3 comprises 12 residues. Germline assignment: CDR1 SGHRS and CDR2 YFSETQ. Trimming removed 0 bases at V and 5 bases at J, with 3 bases between.

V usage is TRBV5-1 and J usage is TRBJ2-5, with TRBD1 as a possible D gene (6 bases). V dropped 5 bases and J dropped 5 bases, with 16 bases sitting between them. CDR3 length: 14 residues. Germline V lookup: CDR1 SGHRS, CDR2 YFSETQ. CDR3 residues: CASRPDRSVETQYF. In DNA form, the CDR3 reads TGCGCCAGCAGACCGGACAGAAGCGTCGAGACCCAGTACTTC.

CDR3 loop: CSAEGIRTSLETQYF. DNA for the CDR3: TGCAGTGCTGAGGGAATCAGGACTAGCCTAGAGACCCAGTACTTC. The chain couples TRBV20-1 to TRBJ2-5, with 8 positions matching TRBD2. The trim removed 5 bases at V and 4 bases at J, leaving 12 bases unmatched. The germline CDR1 and CDR2 sequences are DFQATT and SNEGSKA (reference sequence). CDR3 length: 15 residues.